This TCR beta chain was identified during a study of graft-versus-host responses after intestinal transplantation (TCRdb year 2021). Broadly, across the study: The transplants that recipients got were multivisceral, liver-intestinal, or isolated intestinal. All recipients received anti-thymocyte globulin induction followed by maintenance tacrolimus and steroids for about three years. Bulk TCR-beta CDR3 sequencing was used to track graft-versus-host and host-versus-graft alloreactive T cell clones in the graft, circulation and bone marrow after intestinal transplantation. Alloreactive clones were identified by sequencing pre-transplant mixed lymphocyte reaction products and comparing them with unstimulated pre-transplant donor and recipient T cells. A cohort of about two dozen intestinal transplant recipients, including one retransplant, was enrolled, and a few patients lacking pretransplant specimens were excluded. Donor T cell macrochimerism was defined as a peak of at least 4% donor T cells among recipient peripheral blood mononuclear cells. Instead of going to the commercial service, samples from a few later patients were sequenced in-house on an Illumina MiSeq and processed with MiXCR. Study-wide conclusions, independent of this receptor: Early after transplant, peak levels of circulating GvH clones were found to be associated with declines in HvG clones. The conclusions were limited by the relatively low number and heterogeneity of the intestinal transplant patients. GvH clones were detected in recipient bone marrow, and some of these GvH clones were observed earlier in ileal mucosa or blood, consistent with an intestinal mucosal origin. In patients with donor T cell macrochimerism, the allografts had high GvH to HvG T cell clonal ratios.

A note on this clone: Its antigen remains undetermined. No base quality values were provided; no much bigger clone lies one nucleotide off.

To prepare the library, the immunoSEQ multiplex PCR assay was applied. For most patients, high-throughput TCR-beta CDR3 sequencing of genomic DNA was performed by Adaptive Biotechnologies. The authors' pipeline ran thus. TCR sequencing data for approximately 19 patients were retrieved from Adaptive's ImmunoSEQ software; a few other patients were processed with MiXCR and VDJtools. CDR3 nucleotide sequences shared between donor and recipient were removed because their origin could not be assigned. Alloreactive clones required at least 2-fold expansion over unstimulated cells and minimum CFSE-low frequency of 0.002% (template counts) or 0.001% (read counts). Mappable clones were those detected in sequenced pre-transplant spleen, lymph node, or MLR CFSE-low populations of the donor or recipient. The cumulative frequency of alloreactive clones was calculated as a percentage of all sequences, weighted by copy number. TCRdb mirrors the immuneACCESS table, restricted to in-frame sequences. Some clones are absent from its copies; in checked studies, under half trace to an unresolved V gene, and the reason for the others is unknown. For V, J and clone size, that table is used; D and trimming come from the DNA. The sample contains over 60,000 clones, 89% of them found a single time. The top ten constitute around 1.8% of the sample.

To isolate intraepithelial and lamina propria lymphocytes from graft specimens, dithiothreitol, EDTA incubations and collagenase D digestion were used. Bulk TCR-beta sequencing was performed on serial intestinal graft biopsy specimens collected as late as 600 days after transplant. The junction shows trimming of 6 bases on V and 3 bases on J, and the gene matches do not reach 4 bases of it. CDR1 and CDR2 are read off the germline V gene as MNHEY and SVGAGI. The CDR3 numbers 13 residues from cysteine through phenylalanine. The CDR3 DNA has 39 bases and is translated from base 1. The input for sequencing was ileum tissue, taken approximately 56 weeks after transplant. This TCR came from a human patient who received an intestinal transplant, so some T cells may come from the graft donor. The V gene is TRBV6-5 and the J gene is TRBJ2-7; TRBD1 agrees with 8 junctional bases. The DNA reads as follows: TGTGCCAGCAGCAGGACAGGGTACTACGAGCAGTACTTC. The encoded protein is CASSRTGYYEQYF.